The T cell receptor (beta chain) described here comes from a study of cytomegalovirus exposure and HLA in healthy donors. Whole-study results and caveats: With high specificity and sensitivity, the classifier reportedly diagnosed cytomegalovirus status. A previous analysis found most TCR beta V segments productive roughly 87% or roughly 30% of the time.

Trimming shortened V by 6 bases and J by 4 bases, and 10 bases separated the two germline ends. This CDR3 contains 12 residues. The germline V gene encodes CDR1 SGHDN and CDR2 FVKESK. PCR involved 60 Vbeta and 13 Jbeta primers. Generated by immunoSEQ multiplex PCR, the TCRdb table keeps only in-frame clones and is missing some. Of hundreds of thousands of clones listed, over 65% are singletons. Regarding this clone: Its antigen remains unidentified.

The sequence was collected from a man between 18 and 29 years old in good health and CMV-seronegative. V usage is TRBV14 and J usage is TRBJ2-7; D is unclear. Sequenced: PBMCs. CDR3 DNA: TGTGCCAGCAGTCGACTCCGTTACGAGCAGTACTTC. Amino acid sequence: CASSRLRYEQYF.